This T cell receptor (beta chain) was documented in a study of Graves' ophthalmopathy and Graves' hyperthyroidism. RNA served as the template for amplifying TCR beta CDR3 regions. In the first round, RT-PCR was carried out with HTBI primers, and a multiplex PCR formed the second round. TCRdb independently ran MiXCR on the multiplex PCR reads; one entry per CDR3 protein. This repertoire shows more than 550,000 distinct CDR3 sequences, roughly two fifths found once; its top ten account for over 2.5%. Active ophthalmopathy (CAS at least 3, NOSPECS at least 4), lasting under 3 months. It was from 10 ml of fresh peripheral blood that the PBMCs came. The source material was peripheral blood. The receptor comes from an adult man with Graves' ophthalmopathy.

For the CDR3, the DNA is TGCAGCGTTGAAGAGAGGATAGCGGGCGCATCTTATGGCTACACCTTC. Translation: CSVEERIAGASYGYTF. The chain joins TRBV29-1 to TRBJ1-2; D is undetermined. Germline values: CDR1 SQVTM, CDR2 ANQGSEA. CDR3 size: 16 residues. Deletions cut 0 bases from V and 5 bases from J, with 19 bases between.